The rows below give T cell receptor beta chains drawn from one sample of a study of radiotherapy plus CTLA-4 blockade in lung cancer. TCRdb keeps only in-frame clones here, not all; method: immunoSEQ multiplex PCR. The sample yields 35,000 to 40,000 clones, 55% to 75% seen once. The sequencing used peripheral blood, collected from a patient treated with radiotherapy plus ipilimumab. These receptor sequences come from a human donor with non-small cell lung cancer who had stable disease on radiotherapy plus ipilimumab. Both conserved end residues are part of each CDR3. Each record gives: V gene, J gene, D gene, clone size, CDR3 DNA, CDR3 protein. D genes are given only for firm matches. Rows may omit the clone size; those that give it use once, few, many or a size class.

>TRBV28|TRBJ2-5|.|.
TGTGCCAGCAGTCGGTCGGGGATAGCCCGGGCAGGGACCCAGTACTTC
CASSRSGIARAGTQYF
>TRBV5-6|TRBJ1-2|.|.
TGTGCCAGCAGCTTGGAAGGGGTACGCGGCTACACCTTC
CASSLEGVRGYTF
>TRBV7-2|TRBJ2-6|.|.
TGTGCCAGCACAGCGACCTCTGGGGCCAACGTCCTGACTTTC
CASTATSGANVLTF
>TRBV29-1|TRBJ2-3|TRBD2|.
TGCAGCGCCCATGGGAGCGGGGGCACAGATACGCAGTATTTT
CSAHGSGGTDTQYF
>TRBV11-1|TRBJ1-1|.|few
TGTGCCAGCAGCTGGACAAGGAGCACTGAAGCTTTCTTT
CASSWTRSTEAFF
>TRBV6-1|TRBJ1-3|.|.
TGTGCCAGCATTCGAGGAGAACAGGGTGGAAACACCATATATTTT
CASIRGEQGGNTIYF
>TRBV6-1|TRBJ1-2|.|.
TGTGCCAGCAGTGGCGGAAGACGGGGGGATGGCTACACCTTC
CASSGGRRGDGYTF
>TRBV6-5|TRBJ2-1|.|few
TGTGCCATCAGTGAGCGCTCTGCCTACAATGAGCAGTTCTTC
CAISERSAYNEQFF
>TRBV6-1|TRBJ1-5|TRBD1|few
TGTGCCAGCAGTGGAGGACAGGCGCTAAGAGGTAATCAGCCCCAGCATTTT
CASSGGQALRGNQPQHF
>TRBV30|TRBJ1-6|.|.
TGTGCCTGGAGTGTAGGGAACAGGCAAAGCTCCTATAATTCACCCCTCCACTTT
CAWSVGNRQSSYNSPLHF
>TRBV19|TRBJ2-4|TRBD1|.
TGTGCCAGTACCCAGGACAGGGAGGACATTCAGTACTTC
CASTQDREDIQYF
>TRBV2|TRBJ1-2|.|.
TGTGCCAGCAGTGAAGGCGGGGGCAGGGGCTACACCTTC
CASSEGGGRGYTF
>TRBV9|TRBJ2-2|TRBD1|.
TGTGCCAGCAGCGTAGAAGGGGGCAAAACCGGGGAGCTGTTTTTT
CASSVEGGKTGELFF
>TRBV5-4|TRBJ2-5|TRBD1|.
TGTGCCAGCAGCCCAGGGGGCCAAGAGACCCAGTACTTC
CASSPGGQETQYF
>TRBV19|TRBJ1-5|.|once
TGTGCCAGTGCGACTGACTGGCGAACCCGGTTTCAGCCCCAGCATTTT
CASATDWRTRFQPQHF
>TRBV9|TRBJ1-4|.|.
TGTGCCAGCAGCGCGAGAAGTGGGCCCACTCAAAAACTGTTTTTT
CASSARSGPTQKLFF
>TRBV19|TRBJ1-1|.|.
TGTGCCAGTAGTGAGGCGGCGGTGTGGGGCGGAATGAACACTGAAGCTTTCTTT
CASSEAAVWGGMNTEAFF
>TRBV30|TRBJ2-1|.|.
TGTGCCTGGAGTGCAACCCTAGAGCAGTTCTTC
CAWSATLEQFF
>TRBV5-1|TRBJ2-1|.|.
TGCGCCAGTTCACAGGGGGGGAACTACAATGAGCAGTTCTTC
CASSQGGNYNEQFF
>TRBV30|TRBJ1-3|.|.
TGTGCCTGGAAAACCGACTACCTTCTTGGAAACACCATATATTTT
CAWKTDYLLGNTIYF
>TRBV5-1|TRBJ1-2|TRBD1|.
TGCGCCAGCAGCTTAACAGGGGGCCTTGGCTACACCTTC
CASSLTGGLGYTF
>TRBV2|TRBJ2-4|TRBD1|once
TGTGCCAGCAGTGAAGGGTATGGACAGGGAACCAAAAACATTCAGTACTTC
CASSEGYGQGTKNIQYF
>TRBV7-9|TRBJ1-1|TRBD1|few
TGTGCCAGCAGCACCGGACAGGGACTCAACACTGAAGCTTTCTTT
CASSTGQGLNTEAFF
>TRBV11-3|TRBJ1-5|.|.
TGTGCCAGCAGCCCCGACAGAAATCAGCCCCAGCATTTT
CASSPDRNQPQHF
>TRBV7-2|TRBJ2-7|.|.
TGTGCCAGCAGCTTAGATCGTAGTGGCGAGCAGTACTTC
CASSLDRSGEQYF
>TRBV7-2|TRBJ2-3|.|.
TGTGCCAGCAAGTCACGAGGGGGAGGGTCCACAGATACGCAGTATTTT
CASKSRGGGSTDTQYF
>TRBV6-1|TRBJ2-3|.|.
TGTGCCAGCACGCTAAGCAGCACAGATACGCAGTATTTT
CASTLSSTDTQYF
>TRBV7-2|TRBJ2-2|.|.
TGTGCCAGCAGCTTTAGCGTCACCGGGGAGCTGTTTTTT
CASSFSVTGELFF
>TRBV7-9|TRBJ2-3|.|.
TGTGCCAGCAGAGATGGACTGACCGCCACAGATACGCAGTATTTT
CASRDGLTATDTQYF
>TRBV20-1|TRBJ2-3|.|.
TGCAGTGCCAGACTAGCAGATACGCAGTATTTT
CSARLADTQYF
>TRBV7-2|TRBJ2-1|TRBD2|.
TGTGCCAGCAGCCCAAAGCGGGGGGGGTACAATGAGCAGTTCTTC
CASSPKRGGYNEQFF
>TRBV5-6|TRBJ1-2|TRBD1|few
TGTGCCAGCAGCTCCCGGGACAGACCTTATGGCTACACCTTC
CASSSRDRPYGYTF
>TRBV27|TRBJ2-7|.|.
TGTGCCAGCAGTGGGAGAGGTTCCTACGAGCAGTACTTC
CASSGRGSYEQYF
>TRBV5-4|TRBJ1-6|.|once
TGTGCCAGCAATCCCCGCCCGGGGAGCGATTCACCCCTCCACTTT
CASNPRPGSDSPLHF
>TRBV7-2|TRBJ2-1|.|once
TGTGCCAGCAGCTTAGGTCGCGCGGGGTTCAATGAGCAGTTCTTC
CASSLGRAGFNEQFF